The TCR beta chain described here comes from a study of T cells after yellow fever vaccination. Across the study: Some fractions had low cell numbers, and these were prepared with SMART-Seq v4 Ultra Low Input.

The junction had 9 bases not matched to a gene; V was cut back by 1 base and J by 5 bases. Germline-derived CDR1 and CDR2 are SGHKS and YYEKEE (reference sequence). The CDR3 runs to 17 residues. 5'RACE template switching generated TCR cDNA, adding a universal primer site and UMIs. From the 5' RACE reads, TCRdb called clonotypes with MiXCR, one entry per CDR3 protein. Among 450,000 to 600,000 distinct CDR3 sequences listed, about 13% were seen once. Points on this clonotype: Its target is not known.

Overall study results and limits: FACS-sorted repertoires might harbor abundant contaminating clonotypes from the bulk population. Once the booster was given, most primary-vaccination clones reappeared, at around 96% for CD4 and 88% for CD8.

The receptor was isolated from a man younger than 45 who received the YFV17D yellow fever vaccine. The sample was PBMCs, taken on the day of the yellow fever booster vaccination. The rearrangement joins TRBV5-5 to TRBJ2-2; 9 bases map to TRBD2. The CDR3 here is CASSLFALAGRTGELFF. In nucleotides, the CDR3 is TGTGCCAGCAGCTTGTTCGCCCTAGCGGGACGTACCGGGGAGCTGTTTTTT.